The rows below give T cell receptor beta chains drawn from one sample of a study of cytomegalovirus exposure and HLA in healthy donors. TCRdb's copy holds only in-frame clones and misses some; the assay was immunoSEQ multiplex PCR. The sample lists roughly 150,000 clones; more than 8% were seen once. Sequenced input: PBMCs. Every receptor here comes from a man between 45 and 60 years old in good health and CMV-seronegative. Both conserved end residues are part of each CDR3. D genes are given only for firm matches. Size is stated for part of the rows, as once, few or many counts, or as a class when the clone is expanded.

D gene | clone size | J gene | CDR3 length | V gene | CDR3 protein | CDR3 DNA
NA | NA | TRBJ1-1 | 14 | TRBV19 | CASNYGTPSTEAFF | TGTGCCAGTAACTACGGGACACCGAGCACTGAAGCTTTCTTT
TRBD2 | few | TRBJ2-1 | 15 | TRBV2 | CASSPIAGGNNEQFF | TGTGCCAGCAGTCCTATAGCGGGGGGGAACAATGAGCAGTTCTTC
NA | NA | TRBJ2-3 | 16 | TRBV5-6 | CASTIWQGLSTDTQYF | TGTGCCAGCACCATTTGGCAGGGCCTTAGCACAGATACGCAGTATTTT
TRBD2 | few | TRBJ2-3 | 15 | TRBV5-8 | CASSLVGRAADTQYF | TGTGCCAGCAGCTTGGTCGGGAGGGCAGCAGATACGCAGTATTTT
NA | few | TRBJ2-1 | 16 | TRBV10-1 | CASSSLSGPSYNEQFF | TGCGCCAGCAGTTCCTTAAGCGGGCCTAGCTACAATGAGCAGTTCTTC
NA | NA | TRBJ2-7 | 12 | TRBV6-6 | CASSYSSYEQYF | TGTGCCAGCAGTTACTCTAGCTACGAGCAGTACTTC
NA | few | TRBJ1-2 | 12 | TRBV9 | CASSPFSYGYTF | TGTGCCAGCAGCCCTTTTTCGTATGGCTACACCTTC
TRBD2 | few | TRBJ2-7 | 20 | TRBV5-1 | CASSSGIRGLAGDSSYEQYF | TGCGCCAGCAGCTCCGGCATTCGTGGCCTAGCGGGGGATAGCTCCTACGAGCAGTACTTC
NA | few | TRBJ1-1 | 13 | TRBV5-4 | CASSPATNSEAFF | TGTGCCAGCAGCCCGGCGACAAACTCTGAAGCTTTCTTT
TRBD1 | few | TRBJ2-5 | 17 | TRBV5-5 | CASSWGSGGAGQETQYF | TGTGCCAGCAGCTGGGGGTCAGGGGGCGCGGGACAAGAGACCCAGTACTTC
TRBD1 | NA | TRBJ1-2 | 18 | TRBV7-9 | CASSLGSKVGTGLSGYTF | TGTGCCAGCAGCTTAGGGTCCAAGGTCGGGACAGGGCTCTCTGGCTACACCTTC
TRBD1 | few | TRBJ1-3 | 15 | TRBV19 | CASSAQGATGNTIYF | TGTGCCAGTAGTGCCCAGGGGGCGACTGGAAACACCATATATTTT
TRBD1 | few | TRBJ1-2 | 14 | TRBV19 | CASTMGDRAYGYTF | TGTGCCAGTACCATGGGGGACAGGGCCTATGGCTACACCTTC
TRBD1 | NA | TRBJ1-2 | 14 | TRBV7-8 | CASTGSGGYYGYTF | TGTGCCAGCACGGGGTCAGGGGGGTACTATGGCTACACCTTC
TRBD1 | few | TRBJ1-2 | 14 | TRBV6-5 | CASSYTRGQTGYTF | TGTGCCAGCAGTTACACGAGGGGGCAAACTGGCTACACCTTC
TRBD2 | few | TRBJ2-7 | 17 | TRBV29-1 | CSVEDSSRTGGILEQYF | TGCAGCGTTGAAGATTCCAGTCGGACGGGAGGAATTCTCGAGCAGTACTTC
NA | NA | TRBJ1-5 | 15 | TRBV7-2 | CASSLVGGSNQPQHF | TGTGCCAGCAGCTTAGTAGGAGGGAGCAATCAGCCCCAGCATTTT
NA | few | TRBJ2-7 | 13 | TRBV13 | CASSPQTGYEQYF | TGTGCCAGCAGCCCCCAGACCGGGTACGAGCAGTACTTC
TRBD2 | NA | TRBJ2-2 | 17 | TRBV30 | CAWSVPLAGGGTGELFF | TGTGCCTGGAGTGTCCCTCTAGCGGGGGGGGGCACCGGGGAGCTGTTTTTT
TRBD1 | NA | TRBJ2-1 | 15 | TRBV9 | CASSVEQGIYNEQFF | TGTGCCAGCAGCGTAGAACAGGGGATTTACAATGAGCAGTTCTTC
NA | NA | TRBJ1-1 | 17 | TRBV28 | CASSPNSGSGRDTEAFF | TGTGCCAGCAGCCCAAACTCAGGGAGTGGGAGGGATACTGAAGCTTTCTTT
NA | few | TRBJ1-1 | 14 | TRBV2 | CASRTQGFSAEAFF | TGTGCCAGCAGGACACAGGGTTTTAGTGCTGAAGCTTTCTTT
TRBD1 | NA | TRBJ1-1 | 13 | TRBV7-8 | CASSQGGNTEAFF | TGTGCCAGCAGCCAGGGGGGGAACACTGAAGCTTTCTTT
NA | NA | TRBJ1-2 | 16 | TRBV6-5 | CASSYFLDSENYGYTF | TGTGCCAGCAGTTACTTCCTTGACAGCGAGAACTATGGCTACACCTTC
NA | few | TRBJ1-2 | 13 | TRBV5-5 | CASSFQENYGYTF | TGTGCCAGCAGCTTTCAGGAAAACTATGGCTACACCTTC
TRBD2 | few | TRBJ2-5 | 16 | TRBV5-3 | CARSQYPSGGGETQYF | TGTGCCAGAAGCCAATACCCTAGCGGGGGTGGTGAGACCCAGTACTTC
NA | once | TRBJ2-5 | 15 | TRBV5-1 | CASSLMAAKQEAQYF | TGCGCCAGCAGCCTGATGGCGGCGAAACAAGAGGCCCAGTACTTC
TRBD1 | NA | TRBJ2-7 | 14 | TRBV7-3 | CASSKGTGGGEQYF | TGTGCCAGCAGCAAAGGGACAGGGGGCGGCGAGCAGTACTTC
NA | NA | TRBJ1-5 | 16 | TRBV4-1 | CASSKDGGIGNQHQHF | TGCGCCAGCAGCAAAGATGGGGGGATCGGCAATCAGCACCAGCATTTT
NA | NA | TRBJ2-5 | 15 | TRBV10-3 | CAISGPGGPLETQYF | TGTGCCATCAGTGGGCCCGGGGGGCCCCTGGAGACCCAGTACTTC
NA | few | TRBJ1-1 | 14 | TRBV9 | CASTPLGVNTEAFF | TGTGCCAGCACCCCACTCGGGGTGAACACTGAAGCTTTCTTT
TRBD1 | few | TRBJ2-5 | 13 | TRBV6-4 | CASSRDRQETQYF | TGTGCCAGCAGCCGGGACAGGCAAGAGACCCAGTACTTC
NA | few | TRBJ1-4 | 15 | TRBV28 | CASSGPGDRGEKLFF | TGTGCCAGCAGTGGACCGGGGGACCGAGGGGAAAAACTGTTTTTT
NA | NA | TRBJ1-1 | 14 | TRBV7-9 | CASSLVQENTEAFF | TGTGCCAGCAGCCTCGTACAGGAGAACACTGAAGCTTTCTTT